Listed below are T cell receptor beta chains from one sample, sequenced in a study of blood T cell repertoires in COVID-19. Generated by immunoSEQ multiplex PCR, the TCRdb table keeps only in-frame clones and is missing some. The sample records over 100,000 clones, approximately 88% being singletons. Input material: peripheral blood. The receptors were gathered from a man aged 50 to 59 with acute or convalescent COVID-19. The CDR3 runs from the conserved cysteine through the conserved F or W. A D gene is named only where the DNA matches it firmly. The size of a clone is reported for some rows only, either as once, few or many, or as a class for expanded clones.

v_gene,d_gene,abundance,j_gene,CDR3aa,CDR3nt
TRBV5-8,.,.,TRBJ1-1,CASSSSGSPVYTEAFF,TGTGCCAGCAGCTCGTCCGGGAGCCCAGTCTACACTGAAGCTTTCTTT
TRBV2,TRBD1,.,TRBJ2-4,CATARDRQNIQYF,TGTGCCACCGCCAGGGACAGGCAAAACATTCAGTACTTC
TRBV12-1,.,.,TRBJ2-1,CASSSTLTSASRLSYNEQFF,TGTGCCAGCAGCTCCACTCTGACTAGCGCTAGTAGACTCTCCTACAATGAGCAGTTCTTC
TRBV5-1,TRBD1,.,TRBJ1-4,CASSPTKTTGGEKLFF,TGCGCCAGCAGCCCCACGAAAACGACAGGGGGGGAAAAACTGTTTTTT
TRBV12-5,.,few,TRBJ1-4,CASGLASGAGVYEKLFF,TGTGCTAGTGGTTTGGCCTCTGGAGCAGGGGTATACGAAAAACTGTTTTTT
TRBV20-1,.,.,TRBJ2-3,CSASGGKASTDTQYF,TGCAGTGCTAGTGGCGGGAAGGCCTCCACAGATACGCAGTATTTT
TRBV21-1,.,once,TRBJ1-1,CASPPTTDMNTEAFF,TGTGCCAGCCCTCCTACGACGGACATGAACACTGAAGCTTTCTTT
TRBV4-1,TRBD2,.,TRBJ2-3,CASSQGSEAGGGDTQYF,TGCGCCAGCAGCCAAGGCTCTGAAGCGGGAGGGGGAGATACGCAGTATTTT
TRBV10-1,.,.,TRBJ1-1,CASSEQINTEAFF,TGCGCCAGCAGTGAGCAGATTAACACTGAAGCTTTCTTT
TRBV27,TRBD1,.,TRBJ2-1,CASSAHTGTGNNEQFF,TGTGCCAGCAGTGCCCACACCGGGACAGGGAATAATGAGCAGTTCTTC
TRBV5-6,TRBD2,.,TRBJ2-2,CASSLGFSGGYTGELFF,TGTGCCAGCAGCCTGGGCTTTTCCGGGGGGTACACCGGGGAGCTGTTTTTT
TRBV3-1/TRBV3-2,.,.,TRBJ1-2,CASSPWGRANYGYTF,TGTGCCAGCAGTCCCTGGGGGAGGGCGAACTATGGCTACACCTTC
TRBV5-1,TRBD1,few,TRBJ1-1,CASSLSDREVGQAFF,TGCGCCAGCAGCTTGTCCGACAGGGAGGTCGGGCAAGCTTTCTTT
TRBV2,TRBD1,few,TRBJ2-6,CASRDPQGASSGANVLTF,TGTGCCAGCAGGGACCCTCAGGGGGCAAGCTCTGGGGCCAACGTCCTGACTTTC
TRBV5-1,.,.,TRBJ1-1,CASKFSPNTEAFF,TGCGCCAGCAAATTCTCCCCGAACACTGAAGCTTTCTTT
TRBV5-1,.,.,TRBJ2-7,CASGGNRGTAYEQYF,TGCGCCAGCGGGGGGAACAGGGGAACGGCCTACGAGCAGTACTTC
TRBV11-2,TRBD2,few,TRBJ2-1,CASSLDRKFGGSNYNEQFF,TGTGCCAGCAGCTTAGATCGTAAATTCGGCGGGAGTAACTACAATGAGCAGTTCTTC
TRBV10-3,TRBD2,.,TRBJ2-1,CAISEGPYGTATSGEANEQFF,TGTGCCATCAGTGAGGGGCCTTATGGGACTGCGACTAGCGGGGAGGCGAATGAGCAGTTCTTC
TRBV10-3,.,.,TRBJ1-2,CAISEGGIGANYGYTF,TGTGCCATCAGTGAGGGAGGGATCGGGGCTAACTATGGCTACACCTTC
TRBV5-1,.,.,TRBJ1-4,CASSLSATNEKLFF,TGCGCCAGCAGCTTGAGCGCAACTAATGAAAAACTGTTTTTT
TRBV27,TRBD1,.,TRBJ1-4,CASSLSPGQGLFRLFF,TGTGCCAGCAGTTTATCACCGGGACAGGGCCTTTTTAGACTGTTTTTT
TRBV11-3,TRBD2,.,TRBJ2-3,CASSFGLAETDTQYF,TGTGCCAGCAGCTTTGGACTAGCGGAAACAGATACGCAGTATTTT
TRBV5-4,.,.,TRBJ2-7,CASSLATNYEQYF,TGTGCCAGCAGCTTGGCGACTAACTACGAGCAGTACTTC
TRBV5-5,.,.,TRBJ1-5,CASSLSGDQPQHF,TGTGCCAGCAGCTTGTCAGGGGATCAGCCCCAGCATTTT
TRBV27,.,.,TRBJ1-1,CASSPMRDIIWSAFF,TGTGCCAGCAGCCCCATGAGGGACATCATATGGAGTGCTTTCTTT
TRBV28,TRBD2,.,TRBJ2-7,CASTIAGGSYEQYF,TGTGCCAGCACCATAGCGGGGGGATCCTACGAGCAGTACTTC
TRBV7-9,.,many,TRBJ2-3,CASSGNSGSTDTQYF,TGTGCCAGCAGCGGGAATAGCGGTAGCACAGATACGCAGTATTTT
TRBV3-1/TRBV3-2,.,.,TRBJ1-3,CASSTRGGGNTIYF,TGTGCCAGCAGCACCCGGGGGGGCGGAAACACCATATATTTT
TRBV5-1,.,.,TRBJ2-7,CASSLAGGTYEQYF,TGCGCCAGCAGCTTGGCCGGAGGTACCTACGAGCAGTACTTC
TRBV5-1,TRBD2,.,TRBJ2-1,CASSFNGLAGVNEQFF,TGCGCCAGCAGCTTTAACGGACTAGCGGGAGTCAATGAGCAGTTCTTC
TRBV28,.,.,TRBJ2-5,CASSPQGSLDQTQYF,TGTGCCAGCAGTCCCCAGGGGTCCTTGGATCAGACCCAGTACTTC
TRBV5-6,TRBD1,.,TRBJ1-1,CASSWGTGASRRMNTEAFF,TGTGCCAGCAGCTGGGGAACAGGGGCCAGTAGGAGGATGAACACTGAAGCTTTCTTT
TRBV10-3,TRBD1,.,TRBJ2-7,CAISTDRGPLGEQYF,TGTGCCATCAGTACCGACAGGGGGCCTTTGGGCGAGCAGTACTTC
TRBV19,TRBD1,once,TRBJ1-3,CASSTGTATLTGNTIYF,TGTGCCAGTAGTACTGGGACAGCGACTCTTACTGGAAACACCATATATTTT
TRBV28,.,.,TRBJ2-3,CASRGSTDTQYF,TGTGCCAGCCGGGGAAGCACAGATACGCAGTATTTT
TRBV19,.,.,TRBJ1-5,CASSILPSVGQPQHF,TGTGCCAGTAGTATATTACCGAGCGTAGGCCAGCCCCAGCATTTT
TRBV14,.,.,TRBJ1-3,CASSLARGNTIYF,TGTGCCAGCAGCCTAGCGAGGGGAAACACCATATATTTT
TRBV3-1/TRBV3-2,.,.,TRBJ1-1,CASSRGLEAFF,TGTGCCAGCAGCAGGGGCCTTGAAGCTTTCTTT
TRBV10-3,TRBD1,.,TRBJ1-6,CATGATGGNSPLHF,TGTGCCACCGGCGCGACAGGGGGAAATTCACCCCTCCACTTT
TRBV28,.,.,TRBJ1-1,CASSSGEGAMNTEAFF,TGTGCCAGCAGTTCCGGGGAGGGCGCAATGAACACTGAAGCTTTCTTT
TRBV5-6,.,.,TRBJ1-1,CASSFGGNTEAFF,TGTGCCAGCAGCTTTGGCGGGAACACTGAAGCTTTCTTT
TRBV2,TRBD2,.,TRBJ2-3,CAGSSGGTDTQYF,TGTGCCGGATCTAGCGGGGGCACAGATACGCAGTATTTT
TRBV5-4,TRBD1,.,TRBJ2-7,CASSKGTGSYEQYF,TGTGCCAGCAGTAAGGGGACAGGAAGCTACGAGCAGTACTTC
TRBV3-1/TRBV3-2,TRBD2,.,TRBJ2-3,CASSRRGGREYTQYF,TGTGCCAGCAGCAGACGCGGGGGGCGAGAGTATACGCAGTATTTT